What follows is one T cell receptor beta chain and its context. Its antigen is as yet unknown. These data originate in a study of T cells in Graves' hyperthyroidism and ophthalmopathy. Findings of the study overall: Also found in blood were most expanded thyroid clonotypes above 0.001.

RNA transcripts served as the template for amplifying TCR beta CDR3 regions. In the first-round RT-PCR of the TCR CDR3, the HTBI primer set was used. Via MiXCR, TCRdb re-called the multiplex PCR reads, giving one row per CDR3 protein. The sample has 700,000 or so distinct CDR3 sequences; roughly 17% are singletons. Germline V gene sequence: CDR1 SGHNT, CDR2 YENEEA. With V trimmed by 6 bases and J by 5 bases, 11 bases remained unmatched. The CDR3 has 16 residues. With a duration under 2 months, the hyperthyroidism was newly diagnosed in patients aged 18 to 65. PBMCs stemmed from 10 ml fresh peripheral blood.

This clonotype was obtained from a young man with Graves' hyperthyroidism. This chain connects TRBV11-3 to TRBJ2-2; TRBD1 agrees at 8 bases. Sample: blood. The CDR3, as DNA: TGTGCCAGCAGGCAATGGACAGGGTCCCTGACCGGGGAGCTGTTTTTT. Translation gives CASRQWTGSLTGELFF.